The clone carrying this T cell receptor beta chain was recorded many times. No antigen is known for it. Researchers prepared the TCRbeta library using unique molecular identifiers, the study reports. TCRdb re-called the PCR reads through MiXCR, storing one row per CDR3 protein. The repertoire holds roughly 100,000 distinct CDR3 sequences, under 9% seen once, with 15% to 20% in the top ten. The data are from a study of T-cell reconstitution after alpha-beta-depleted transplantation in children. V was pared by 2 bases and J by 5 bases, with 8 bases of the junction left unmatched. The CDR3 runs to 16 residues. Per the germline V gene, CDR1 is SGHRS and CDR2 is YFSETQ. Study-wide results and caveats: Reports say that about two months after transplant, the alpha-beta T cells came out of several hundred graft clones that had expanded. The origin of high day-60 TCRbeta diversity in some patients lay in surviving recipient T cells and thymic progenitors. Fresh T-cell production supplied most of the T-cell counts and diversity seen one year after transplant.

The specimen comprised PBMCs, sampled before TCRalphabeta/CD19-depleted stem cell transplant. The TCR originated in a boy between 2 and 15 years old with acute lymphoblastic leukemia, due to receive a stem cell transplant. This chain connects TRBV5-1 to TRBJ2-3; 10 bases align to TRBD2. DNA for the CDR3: TGCGCCAGCAGCTTCAGCGGGGGGGCCAGTGGAGATACGCAGTATTTT. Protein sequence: CASSFSGGASGDTQYF.